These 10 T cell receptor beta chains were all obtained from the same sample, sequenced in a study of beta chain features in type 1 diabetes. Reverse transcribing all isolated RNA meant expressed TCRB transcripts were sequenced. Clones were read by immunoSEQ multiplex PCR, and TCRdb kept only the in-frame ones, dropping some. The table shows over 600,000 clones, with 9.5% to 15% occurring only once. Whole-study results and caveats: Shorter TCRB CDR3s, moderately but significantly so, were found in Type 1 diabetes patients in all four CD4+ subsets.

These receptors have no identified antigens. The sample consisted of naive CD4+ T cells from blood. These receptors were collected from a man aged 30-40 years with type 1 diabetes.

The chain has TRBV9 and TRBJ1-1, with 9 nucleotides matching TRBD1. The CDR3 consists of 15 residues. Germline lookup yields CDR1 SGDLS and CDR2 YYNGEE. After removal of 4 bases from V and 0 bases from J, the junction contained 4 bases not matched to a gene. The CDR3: CASSPRTGVNTEAFF. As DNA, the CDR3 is TGTGCCAGCAGCCCCCGGACAGGGGTGAACACTGAAGCTTTCTTT.

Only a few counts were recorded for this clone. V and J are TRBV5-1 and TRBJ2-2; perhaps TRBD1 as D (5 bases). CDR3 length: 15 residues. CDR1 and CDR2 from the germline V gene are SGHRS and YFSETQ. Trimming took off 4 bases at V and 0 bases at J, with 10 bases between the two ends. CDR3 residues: CASSMDTTNTGELFF. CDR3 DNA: TGCGCCAGCAGCATGGACACCACGAACACCGGGGAGCTGTTTTTT.

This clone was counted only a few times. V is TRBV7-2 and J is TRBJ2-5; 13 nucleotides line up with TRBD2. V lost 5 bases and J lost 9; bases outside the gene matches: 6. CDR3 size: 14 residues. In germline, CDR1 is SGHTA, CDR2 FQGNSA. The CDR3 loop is CASSVPLAGGAQYF. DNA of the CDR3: TGTGCCAGCAGCGTACCACTAGCGGGGGGGGCCCAGTACTTC.

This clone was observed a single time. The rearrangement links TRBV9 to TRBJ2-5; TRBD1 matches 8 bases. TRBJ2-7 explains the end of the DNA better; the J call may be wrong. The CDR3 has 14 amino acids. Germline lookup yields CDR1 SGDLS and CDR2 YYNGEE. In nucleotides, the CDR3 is TGTGCCAGCAGCGTAGGACAGGGGAACTACGAGCAGTACTTC. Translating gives CASSVGQGNYEQYF.

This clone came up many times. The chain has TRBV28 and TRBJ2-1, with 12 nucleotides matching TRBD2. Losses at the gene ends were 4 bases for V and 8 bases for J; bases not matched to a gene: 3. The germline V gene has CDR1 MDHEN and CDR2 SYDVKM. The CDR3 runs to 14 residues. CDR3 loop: CASSWTSGADEQFF. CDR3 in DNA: TGTGCCAGCAGTTGGACTAGCGGGGCGGATGAGCAGTTCTTC.

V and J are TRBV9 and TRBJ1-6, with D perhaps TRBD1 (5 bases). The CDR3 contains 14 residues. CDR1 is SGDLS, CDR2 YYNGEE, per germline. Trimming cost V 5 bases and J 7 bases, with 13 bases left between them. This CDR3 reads CASRPQGSNSPLHF. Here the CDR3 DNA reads TGTGCCAGCAGACCCCAGGGTTCGAATTCACCCCTCCACTTT.

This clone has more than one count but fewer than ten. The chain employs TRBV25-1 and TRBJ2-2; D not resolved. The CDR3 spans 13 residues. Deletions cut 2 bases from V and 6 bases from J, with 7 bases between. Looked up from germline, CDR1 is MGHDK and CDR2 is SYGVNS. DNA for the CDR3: TGTGCCAGCAGTGAAGGTGGGGCCGGGGAGCTGTTTTTT. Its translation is CASSEGGAGELFF. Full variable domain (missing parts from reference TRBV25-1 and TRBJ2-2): EADIYQTPRYLVIGTGKKITLECSQTMGHDKMYWYQQDPGMELHLIHYSYGVNSTEKGDLSSESTVSRIRTEHFPLTLESARPSHTSQYLCASSEGGAGELFFGEGSRLTVL.

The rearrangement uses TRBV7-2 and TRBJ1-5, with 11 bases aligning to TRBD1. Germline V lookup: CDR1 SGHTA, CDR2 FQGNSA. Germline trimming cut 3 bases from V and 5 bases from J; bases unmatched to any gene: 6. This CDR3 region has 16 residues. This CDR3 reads CASSLYGTGGDQPQHF. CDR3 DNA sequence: TGTGCCAGCAGCTTGTATGGGACAGGGGGAGATCAGCCCCAGCATTTT.

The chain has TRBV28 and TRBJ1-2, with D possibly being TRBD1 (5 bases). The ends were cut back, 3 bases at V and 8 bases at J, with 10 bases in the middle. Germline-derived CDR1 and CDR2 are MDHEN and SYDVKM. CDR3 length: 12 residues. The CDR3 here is CASSFGAFGYTF. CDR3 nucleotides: TGTGCCAGCAGTTTTGGGGCGTTCGGCTACACCTTC.

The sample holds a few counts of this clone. CDR3 in DNA: TGTGCCAGCAGCCCAACGTTGGGGAGCAATCAGCCCCAGCATTTT. Protein product: CASSPTLGSNQPQHF. V usage is TRBV6-6 and J usage is TRBJ1-5; D gene uncertain. CDR3 length: 15 residues. V lost 6 bases and J lost 1, with 13 bases in between. From germline, CDR1 is MNHNY and CDR2 SVGAGI (reference sequence).